This T cell receptor (beta chain) was sequenced for a study of PD-L1 blockade in urothelial cancer. Across the study: Patients started atezolizumab around 2014, 1,200 mg intravenously every 3 weeks. About nine tenths of the roughly 29 patients comprised males who had bladder-origin urothelial cancer. Before enrollment, 0 to 3 chemotherapy regimens had been given to patients.

A note on this clone: Its antigen is not known.

Measured with immunoSEQ multiplex PCR; TCRdb has only the in-frame clones, and not every one. The sample has roughly 38,000 clones, around four fifths seen once. General study points: Tumor-linked clones in blood grew more by 3 weeks in durable-benefit patients.

Time point in this sample: pretreatment peripheral blood. Germline V gene data show CDR1 as GTSNPN and CDR2 as SVGIG (reference sequence). CDR3 length: 13 residues. The V and J ends lost 5 bases and 2 bases respectively, with 12 bases between them. This chain links TRBV30 with TRBJ1-2; D perhaps matches TRBD1 (5 bases). The material sequenced was PBMCs, taken around atezolizumab (anti-PD-L1) treatment. The receptor was derived from a man aged 60 to 75 with urothelial cancer. The CDR3 spells CAWSSQGNYGYTF. For the CDR3, the DNA is TGTGCCTGGTCAAGCCAGGGAAACTATGGCTACACCTTC.